This record looks at one T cell receptor (beta chain) sequence and its context. This record comes from a study of blood T cell repertoires in COVID-19. The protocol was immunoSEQ multiplex PCR, while the TCRdb copy is restricted to in-frame clones and leaves out a portion. The sample consists of about 160,000 clones, around 80% of them appearing once. Germline CDR1 reads MNHEY; CDR2 reads SMNVEV (reference sequence). Deletions cut 5 bases from V and 0 bases from J, with 11 bases between. The CDR3 has 15 amino acids. The gene calls are TRBV27 and TRBJ1-5, with D perhaps TRBD1 (5 bases). The receptor was derived from a man aged 55 to 70 with active or convalescent COVID-19. Sequenced input: peripheral blood. The CDR3 protein is CASSNQGYSNQPQHF. The CDR3 region has the DNA TGTGCCAGCAGTAATCAGGGTTATAGCAATCAGCCCCAGCATTTT.